This TCR beta chain was sequenced for a study of T cell changes during pregnancy in multiple sclerosis. TCRdb keeps only in-frame clones here, not all; method: immunoSEQ multiplex PCR. The repertoire holds tens of thousands of clones, with about nine tenths as singletons. Germline values: CDR1 PRHDT, CDR2 FYEKMQ (reference sequence). The CDR3 has 14 residues. V lost 7 bases to trimming and J lost 10 bases; unmatched junction nucleotides: 6. The genes are TRBV13 and TRBJ2-1; 14 nucleotides agree with TRBD2. The receptor's source is a female donor with multiple sclerosis, enrolled in a pregnancy study. The sample in question was CD8+ T cells from peripheral blood mononuclear cells, obtained in the second trimester of pregnancy. The CDR3 loop reads CASMGLAGVREQFF. The CDR3 DNA follows: TGTGCCAGCATGGGACTAGCGGGAGTTCGGGAGCAGTTCTTC.